This record looks at one T cell receptor (delta chain) sequence and its context. The antigen is undetermined. Thymocytes were sorted as CD3+ TCRVdelta1+ TCRVdelta2- after alphabeta T cell depletion. Extracted RNA was reverse transcribed into cDNA. CDR3 amplicons came from multiplex PCR with pooled V-gene forward and constant-region reverse primers. TCRdb re-called clones from the multiplex PCR reads via CATT. The sample consists of over 45,000 delta-chain clones, over 12% of them appearing once. This sample was included in a study of Vδ1+ human thymocytes. Notes on the study in general: Unlike peripheral blood Vdelta1+ controls, thymic delta-chain sequences included about 20% Vdelta2 and few Vdelta3. In the thymus, TRG and TRD repertoires looked highly polyclonal with Gaussian CDR3 lengths.

V trimming: 0 bases; J trimming: 0 bases; junction bases outside the gene matches: 15. Germline V gives CDR1 TSWWSYY, CDR2 QGS. There are 20 residues in the CDR3. Sequenced material: Vdelta1+ gamma-delta thymocytes from the thymus. Sample subset: FACS-sorted CD3+ TCRalphabeta- TCRVdelta1+ TCRVdelta2- thymocytes. The TCR was taken from a girl in the first two years of life who had congenital heart surgery. The chain has TRDV1 and TRDJ1; 8 positions agree with TRDD3. CDR3 DNA sequence: TGTGCTCTTGGGGAACTTCATGGCTGGGGGAATAAAGACTACACCGATAAACTCATCTTT. Residues: CALGELHGWGNKDYTDKLIF.